A selection of T cell receptor beta chains follows, all from one sample in a study of post-analysis software for immune sequencing data. TCRdb re-called the PCR reads with MiXCR, one entry per CDR3 protein. The sample shows roughly 540,000 distinct CDR3 sequences, around a third of them seen only once. Material: blood. These receptors came from a girl aged 2-17 years with multiple sclerosis. CDR3s include the opening cysteine and the closing phenylalanine or tryptophan. The order of the fields is clone size, J gene, V gene, D gene, CDR3 protein, CDR3 DNA. D genes are given only for firm matches. Only some rows state a clone size, as once, few, many or a class for expanded clones.

>.|TRBJ2-3|TRBV10-2|.
CASSESGGKNTQYF
TGCGCCAGCAGTGAGTCGGGGGGCAAAAATACGCAGTATTTT
>few|TRBJ2-7|TRBV5-1|.
CASSLGTTSGLTGYEQYF
TGCGCCAGCAGCTTGGGGACTACGTCCGGACTCACAGGGTACGAGCAGTACTTC
>.|TRBJ2-1|TRBV20-1|.
CSAIVMAAMKQFF
TGCAGTGCTATAGTAATGGCCGCAATGAAGCAGTTCTTC
>.|TRBJ1-1|TRBV5-1|.
CASSSRRDNTEAFF
TGCGCCAGCAGCTCTAGGCGAGATAACACTGAAGCTTTCTTT
>few|TRBJ2-3|TRBV20-1|TRBD2
CSASTRRGSTDTQYF
TGCAGTGCTAGCACTAGGCGGGGGAGCACAGATACGCAGTATTTT
>.|TRBJ2-5|TRBV5-8|.
CASSLAGSTGRETQYF
TGTGCCAGCAGCTTGGCGGGGTCGACCGGGAGAGAGACCCAGTACTTC
>once|TRBJ2-7|TRBV3-1|.
CASAPGVPYEQYF
TGTGCCAGCGCCCCCGGGGTTCCCTACGAGCAGTACTTC
>.|TRBJ2-5|TRBV29-1|TRBD2
CSVEPGGGETQYF
TGCAGCGTTGAGCCTGGGGGGGGAGAGACCCAGTACTTC
>once|TRBJ2-7|TRBV12-3/TRBV12-4|TRBD1
CASSPKDRPYEQYF
TGTGCCAGCAGTCCAAAGGACAGGCCCTACGAGCAGTACTTC
>.|TRBJ2-2|TRBV5-1|TRBD1
CASSLADRVITGELFF
TGCGCCAGCAGCTTGGCGGACAGGGTGATCACCGGGGAGCTGTTTTTT
>once|TRBJ1-1|TRBV7-9|.
CASSLSGGGYTEAFF
TGTGCCAGCAGCTTAAGCGGGGGCGGATATACTGAAGCTTTCTTT
>few|TRBJ2-4|TRBV11-1|.
CASSWGVLNIQYF
TGTGCCAGCAGTTGGGGGGTGTTAAACATTCAGTACTTC